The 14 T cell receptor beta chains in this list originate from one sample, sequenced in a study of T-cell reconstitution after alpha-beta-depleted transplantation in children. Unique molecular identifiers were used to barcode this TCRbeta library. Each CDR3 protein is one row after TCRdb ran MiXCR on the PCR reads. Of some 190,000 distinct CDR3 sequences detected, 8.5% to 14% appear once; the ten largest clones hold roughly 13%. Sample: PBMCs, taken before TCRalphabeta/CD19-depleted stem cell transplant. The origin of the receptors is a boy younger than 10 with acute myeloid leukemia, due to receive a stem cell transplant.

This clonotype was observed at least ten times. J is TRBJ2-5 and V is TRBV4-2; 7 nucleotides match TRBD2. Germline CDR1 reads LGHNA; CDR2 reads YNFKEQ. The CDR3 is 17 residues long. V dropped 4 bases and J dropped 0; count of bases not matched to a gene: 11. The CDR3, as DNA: TGTGCCAGCAGCCTAATAAGCGGGGTGACCTACCAAGAGACCCAGTACTTC. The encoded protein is CASSLISGVTYQETQYF.

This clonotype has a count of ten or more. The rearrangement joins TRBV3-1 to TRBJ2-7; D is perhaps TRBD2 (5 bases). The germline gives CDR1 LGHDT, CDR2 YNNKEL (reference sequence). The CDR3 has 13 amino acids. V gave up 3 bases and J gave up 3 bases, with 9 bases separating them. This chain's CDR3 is CASSQRDYYEQYF. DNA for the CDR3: TGTGCCAGCAGCCAGAGAGACTACTACGAGCAGTACTTC.

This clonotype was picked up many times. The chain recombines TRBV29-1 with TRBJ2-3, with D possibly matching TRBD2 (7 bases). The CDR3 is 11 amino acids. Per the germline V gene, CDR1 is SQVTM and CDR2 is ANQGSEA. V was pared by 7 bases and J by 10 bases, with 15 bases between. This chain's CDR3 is CSALGGHSQYF. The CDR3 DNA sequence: TGCAGCGCTCTCGGGGGGCATTCGCAGTATTTT.

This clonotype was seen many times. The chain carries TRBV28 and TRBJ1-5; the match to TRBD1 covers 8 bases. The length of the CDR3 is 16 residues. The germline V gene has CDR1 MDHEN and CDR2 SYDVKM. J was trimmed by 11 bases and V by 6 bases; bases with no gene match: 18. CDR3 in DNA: TGTGCCAGCAGCTACTCCGGCAGGGACAGGTTGGGGGCCCAGCATTTT. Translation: CASSYSGRDRLGAQHF.

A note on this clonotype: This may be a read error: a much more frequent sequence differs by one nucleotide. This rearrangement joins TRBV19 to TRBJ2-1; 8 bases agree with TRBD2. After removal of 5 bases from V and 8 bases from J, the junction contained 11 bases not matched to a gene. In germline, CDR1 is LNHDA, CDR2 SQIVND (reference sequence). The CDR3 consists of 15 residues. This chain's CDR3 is CASSRLARAGDEQFF. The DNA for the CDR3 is TGTGCCAGTAGTCGACTAGCGCGGGCAGGCGATGAGCAGTTCTTC.

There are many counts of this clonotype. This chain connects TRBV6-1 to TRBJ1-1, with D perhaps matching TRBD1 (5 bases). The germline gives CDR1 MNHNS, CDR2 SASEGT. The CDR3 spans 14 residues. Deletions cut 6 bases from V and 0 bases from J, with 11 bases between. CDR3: CASSRSGVNTEAFF. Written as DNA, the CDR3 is TGTGCCAGCAGCCGATCGGGGGTGAACACTGAAGCTTTCTTT.

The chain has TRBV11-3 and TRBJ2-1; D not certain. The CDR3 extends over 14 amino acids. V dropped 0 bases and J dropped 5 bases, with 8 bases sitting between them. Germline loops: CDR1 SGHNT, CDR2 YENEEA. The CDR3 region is CASSLDEVNNEQFF. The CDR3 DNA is TGTGCCAGCAGCTTAGACGAGGTTAACAATGAGCAGTTCTTC.

In nucleotides, the CDR3 is TGTGCCAGCAGCTTATGGGGGGAATCCTACGAGCAGTACTTC. Its translation: CASSLWGESYEQYF. The chain recombines TRBV7-2 with TRBJ2-7, with a possible D match to TRBD2 (6 bases). The CDR3 totals 14 residues. Trimming pared 2 bases from V and 1 base from J, leaving 9 bases between. Per germline, CDR1 SGHTA and CDR2 FQGNSA.

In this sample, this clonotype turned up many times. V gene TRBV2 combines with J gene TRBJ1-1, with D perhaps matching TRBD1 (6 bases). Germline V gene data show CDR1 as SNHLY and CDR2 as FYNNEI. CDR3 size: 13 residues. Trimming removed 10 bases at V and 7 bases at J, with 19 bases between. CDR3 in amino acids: CAIPTGADSEAFF. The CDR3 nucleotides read TGTGCCATTCCTACTGGGGCGGACAGTGAAGCTTTCTTT.

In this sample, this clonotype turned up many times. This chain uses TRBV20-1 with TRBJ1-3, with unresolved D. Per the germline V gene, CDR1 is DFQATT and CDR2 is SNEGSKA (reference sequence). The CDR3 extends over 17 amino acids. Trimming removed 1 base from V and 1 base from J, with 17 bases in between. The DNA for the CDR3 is TGCAGTGCTAGAGTACCGCGGAAAGAGGGATCTGGAAACACCATATATTTT. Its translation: CSARVPRKEGSGNTIYF.

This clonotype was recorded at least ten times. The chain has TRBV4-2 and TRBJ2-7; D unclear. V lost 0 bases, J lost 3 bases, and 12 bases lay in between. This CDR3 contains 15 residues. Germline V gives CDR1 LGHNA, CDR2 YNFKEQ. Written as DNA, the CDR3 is TGTGCCAGCAGCCAAGATCAAGCAGGCTACTACGAGCAGTACTTC. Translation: CASSQDQAGYYEQYF.

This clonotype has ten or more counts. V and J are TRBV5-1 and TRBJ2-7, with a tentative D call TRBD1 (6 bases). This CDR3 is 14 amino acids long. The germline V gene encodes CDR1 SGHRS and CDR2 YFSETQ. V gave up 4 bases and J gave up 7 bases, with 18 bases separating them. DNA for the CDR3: TGCGCCAGCAGCGACTTACAGGGAACGGAGGAGCAGTACTTC. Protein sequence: CASSDLQGTEEQYF.

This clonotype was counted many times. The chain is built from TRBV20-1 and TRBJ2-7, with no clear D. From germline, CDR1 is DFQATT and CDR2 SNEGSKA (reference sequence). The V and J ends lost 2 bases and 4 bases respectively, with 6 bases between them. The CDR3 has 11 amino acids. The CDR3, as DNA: TGCAGTGCTAGATCCCCTTACGAGCAGTACGTC. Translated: CSARSPYEQYV.

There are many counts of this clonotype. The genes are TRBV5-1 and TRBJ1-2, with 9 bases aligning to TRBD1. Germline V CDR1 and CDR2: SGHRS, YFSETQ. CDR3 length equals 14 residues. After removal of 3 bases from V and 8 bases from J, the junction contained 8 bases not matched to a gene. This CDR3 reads CASSSPGTGKGYTF. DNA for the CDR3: TGCGCCAGCAGCTCCCCCGGGACAGGGAAGGGCTACACCTTC.